This T cell receptor beta chain was identified during a study of blood T cell repertoires in COVID-19 (TCRdb year 2020). Regarding the research as a whole: The collaborator samples originated in the United States, Italy and Spain and spanned the acute and convalescent phases of COVID-19. The material from the prospective study consisted of cDNA or gDNA derived from T cells, B-cell-depleted T cells, or PBMCs. The dataset comprised deeply sampled blood TCRbeta repertoires from subjects exposed to, actively infected with, or recovered from COVID-19. The repertoires were released in a freely available public database meant as a resource for research on the immune response to SARS-CoV-2. Samples were obtained from the ongoing ImmuneRACE study (first 160 participants) and from some 1,300 subjects provided by 6 global collaborators. Sample metadata almost always included a de-identified subject ID, COVID-19 status, age in years and sex. Where available, HLA class I and class II types were taken from metadata supplied by the sample provider and were not determined by assay-based typing.

From its cysteine to its phenylalanine, the CDR3 spans 15 amino acids. Left in the record is the CDR3 DNA by itself, 45 bases read in frame from the first base. The V and J ends are trimmed by 8 bases and 0 bases, leaving 16 bases between them. Reading the germline V gene gives CDR1 MGHDK and CDR2 SYGVNS. Study-wide conclusions, independent of this receptor: Clinical and demographic metadata were provided uncurated, with the amount varying by source and participant.

Remarks on this clone: Its antigen remains unidentified. No much larger clonotype is one base removed from it; base qualities were not supplied.

Whole blood was collected in K2EDTA tubes by collaborating institutions according to the institutions' own protocols. For TCRbeta analysis, collaborators shipped samples in one of three forms: frozen whole blood, isolated PBMCs, or DNA extracted from either of those sample types. The immunoSEQ Assay, a bias-controlled multiplex PCR, was used to amplify TCRbeta CDR3 regions from genomic DNA. In the paper's pipeline: Nucleated cell counts per sample were estimated from amplification of reference gene primers within the assay. Sequence reads were collapsed and filtered to measure the absolute abundance of every unique TCRbeta CDR3 rearrangement. Productive Simpson clonality was computed per sample as the square root of Simpson's diversity index over productive rearrangements. Here the immuneACCESS table is served through TCRdb, limited to in-frame sequences with V and J called. Missing clones are a known gap in these copies; in checked studies unresolved V genes cover under half, and the rest lacks a known reason. Clonal size and the V and J genes are those of that table, whereas D and trimming came from the DNA. The sample table lists roughly 150,000 clones, more than 65% of them with a count of one. Together, the top ten hold about 7% of the sample.

What was sequenced was peripheral blood. The V and J genes are TRBV25-1 and TRBJ2-5; perhaps TRBD1 is the D gene, with 6 bases matching. This clonotype was sampled from a woman aged 45-65 years in a cohort sampled during active or convalescent COVID-19. The encoded CDR3 is CASAPGASYQETQYF. The sequenced DNA is TGTGCCAGCGCCCCAGGGGCTAGCTACCAAGAGACCCAGTACTTC. When the CDR3 is completed using the reference TRBV25-1 and TRBJ2-5 genes on either side, the full variable domain is EADIYQTPRYLVIGTGKKITLECSQTMGHDKMYWYQQDPGMELHLIHYSYGVNSTEKGDLSSESTVSRIRTEHFPLTLESARPSHTSQYLCASAPGASYQETQYFGPGTRLLVL.